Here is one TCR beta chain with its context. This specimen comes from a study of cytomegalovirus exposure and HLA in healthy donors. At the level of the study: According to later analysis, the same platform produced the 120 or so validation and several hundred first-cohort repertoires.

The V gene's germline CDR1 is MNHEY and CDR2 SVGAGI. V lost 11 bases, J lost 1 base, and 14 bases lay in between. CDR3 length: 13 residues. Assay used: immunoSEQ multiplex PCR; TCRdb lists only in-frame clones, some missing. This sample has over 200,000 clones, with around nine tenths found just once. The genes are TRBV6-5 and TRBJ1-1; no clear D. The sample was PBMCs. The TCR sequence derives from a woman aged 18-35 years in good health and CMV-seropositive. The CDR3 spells CAAGRAGNTEAFF. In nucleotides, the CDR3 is TGTGCCGCCGGCCGGGCGGGGAACACTGAAGCTTTCTTT.